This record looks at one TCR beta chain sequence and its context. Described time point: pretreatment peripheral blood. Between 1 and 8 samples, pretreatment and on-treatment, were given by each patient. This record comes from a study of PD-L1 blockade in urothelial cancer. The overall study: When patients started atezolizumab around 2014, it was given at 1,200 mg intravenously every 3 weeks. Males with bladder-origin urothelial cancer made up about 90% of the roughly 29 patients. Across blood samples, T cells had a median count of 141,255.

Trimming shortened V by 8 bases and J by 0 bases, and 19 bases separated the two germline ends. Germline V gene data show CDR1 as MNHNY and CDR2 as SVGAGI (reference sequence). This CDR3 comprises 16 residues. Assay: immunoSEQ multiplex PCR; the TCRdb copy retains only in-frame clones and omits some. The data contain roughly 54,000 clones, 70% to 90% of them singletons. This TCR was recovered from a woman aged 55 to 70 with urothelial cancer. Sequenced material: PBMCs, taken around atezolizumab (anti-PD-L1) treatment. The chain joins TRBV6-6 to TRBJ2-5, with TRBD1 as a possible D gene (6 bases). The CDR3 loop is CASSPPGQSYQETQYF. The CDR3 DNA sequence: TGTGCCAGCTCCCCCCCGGGACAATCGTACCAAGAGACCCAGTACTTC.